A single TCR beta chain is shown here with its context. No antigen is known for it. No base qualities exist here, and no much larger clone lies one base off it. The CDR3 regions of human TCRbeta chains were analyzed by immunosequencing. Per the authors' processing: Repertoire TCRs were checked for matches against a reference library of SARS-CoV-2-specific TCRs that had been generated using the MIRA antigen-specificity platform. Breadth was defined as the fraction of unique TCRs that were SARS-CoV-2-associated, and depth was defined as the fraction of total T cells that were SARS-CoV-2-associated. Each spike-specific TCR was assigned to its reactive spike region and to a CD4 or CD8 class using the MIRA data. Log10-transformed breadth and depth values were compared by one-way ANOVA with Sidak's multiple comparisons tests. In its TCRdb copy, this immuneACCESS table keeps in-frame sequences only and misses some clones. Where compared with another copy, unresolved V genes explain less than half of these, and the others have no known cause. V and J calls and clone size follow that table, whereas D and trimming were derived from the DNA. For this sample there are approximately 130,000 clones; about nine tenths appear just once. Around a tenth of the sample lies in the top ten.

Including cysteine and phenylalanine, the CDR3 has 14 amino acids. Of the read, only the CDR3 DNA is kept; its 42 bases are in frame from base 1. The germline V end is reduced by 6 bases and the J end by 5 bases; junction bases left unmatched: 5. Based on the germline V gene, the CDR1 and CDR2 sequences are MNHEY and SVGAGI. The data originate from a study of T cell responses to AZD1222 COVID-19 vaccine (dated by TCRdb to the early 2020s). In the study overall: TCR sequencing was performed for about 250 trial participants, of whom roughly 200 were given two doses of AZD1222 and about 25 were given two doses of MenACWY control vaccine. Enrollment into the trials was organized by age into subgroups of 18-55, 56-69 and 70-plus years, and those subgroups contained roughly 150, 30 and 60 TCR-sequenced participants, respectively.

Read against the paper, the sample's time point label means: about 28 days (+/-7) after the second vaccine dose. AZD1222 recipients given second doses at about 4 weeks or at about 12 weeks were pooled, since spike-specific TCR depth and breadth were not found to differ between the two schedules. Samples from vaccinated people were obtained from the UK trials COV001 and COV002, which included a single-blind randomized controlled phase 2/3 trial of AZD1222 (ChAdOx1 nCoV-19) in healthy adults. For TCRbeta chain sequencing, PBMC samples were collected from trial participants at day 0 and at day 28 after the second dose. What the research found in general, with its limitations: In the small 56-69-year group, the increase in depth fell short of significance, most likely because of low power. Most participants were white British and females outnumbered males, and the authors suggested that clonal diversity may have been underestimated. CD4 TCRs associated with the vaccine covered the entire spike protein, and the dominant responses were in regions 160-218 and 743-854. Because no day 14 peak-response samples were available, the repertoires could be characterized only after the peak T cell response. Conclusions about previously exposed vaccinees are limited, since just five or six AZD1222 recipients were seropositive for SARS-CoV-2 at baseline. After two AZD1222 doses, both the breadth and the depth of spike-specific TCRs were significantly higher than at day 0 and than in MenACWY recipients. Reportedly, almost half of the unique spike-specific TCRs recognized epitopes lying outside the regions that are mutated in the B.1.351 and B.1.1.7 variants.

The receptor was isolated from an adult who received the AZD1222 COVID-19 vaccine. The sample was peripheral blood, taken 28 days after the second AZD1222 dose. The rearrangement combines TRBV6-5 with TRBJ1-4; 8 central nucleotides agree with TRBD1. In nucleotides, the sequence is TGTGCCAGCAGAACACAGGGGGGGAATGAAAAACTGTTTTTT. It codes for CASRTQGGNEKLFF.